This is a list of T cell receptor beta chains from one sample in a study of T cells in tuberculosis. Generated by immunoSEQ multiplex PCR, the TCRdb table keeps only in-frame clones and is missing some. Seen here are roughly 45,000 clones, roughly 94% observed once, and the top ten hold 1.9%. The specimen sequenced was PBMCs. The receptors originated from a donor between 10 and 35 years old with latent tuberculosis or without tuberculosis infection. Some clones in this sample may be carry-over from other donors' samples. Both conserved end residues are part of each CDR3. A D gene is named only where the DNA matches it firmly. Not every row has a clone size; where given, it reads once, few, many or a size class.

TRBJ1-2 | . | . | TRBV5-1 | CASSLQEAGYTF | TGCGCCAGCAGCCTCCAAGAGGCAGGCTACACCTTC
TRBJ2-1 | . | . | TRBV7-7 | CASSLSAGHNEQFF | TGTGCCAGCAGCTTAAGTGCGGGCCACAATGAGCAGTTCTTC
TRBJ2-7 | . | TRBD2 | TRBV19 | CASSTRLAGFYEQYF | TGTGCCAGTAGTACTCGACTAGCGGGATTCTACGAGCAGTACTTC
TRBJ2-7 | . | TRBD1 | TRBV18 | CASSRTRGPDYEQYF | TGTGCCAGCTCACGAACCAGGGGGCCAGACTACGAGCAGTACTTC
TRBJ2-1 | once | TRBD2 | TRBV6-5 | CASSPPGLAYNEQFF | TGTGCCAGCAGTCCCCCGGGACTAGCCTACAATGAGCAGTTCTTC
TRBJ1-4 | . | . | TRBV6-1 | CASRVAQANEKLFF | TGTGCCAGCAGGGTTGCACAGGCCAATGAAAAACTGTTTTTT
TRBJ2-1 | . | TRBD1 | TRBV7-9 | CASSRFTGGAIDEQFF | TGTGCCAGCAGCCGATTCACAGGGGGCGCGATCGATGAGCAGTTCTTC
TRBJ2-2 | . | TRBD1 | TRBV4-3 | CASSQEWGQGNTGELFF | TGCGCCAGCAGCCAAGAATGGGGACAGGGGAACACCGGGGAGCTGTTTTTT
TRBJ2-1 | . | TRBD2 | TRBV7-2 | CASSLTLAGAYNEQFF | TGTGCCAGCAGCCTAACCCTAGCGGGAGCTTACAATGAGCAGTTCTTC
TRBJ2-7 | . | . | TRBV19 | CASSWGSPRDEQYF | TGTGCCAGTAGCTGGGGCTCCCCCCGCGACGAGCAGTACTTC
TRBJ2-2 | . | . | TRBV5-1 | CASSSNRVGTGELFF | TGCGCCAGCAGCTCTAACAGGGTGGGCACCGGGGAGCTGTTTTTT
TRBJ2-2 | . | TRBD2 | TRBV5-4 | CASSRPGGSDTGELFF | TGTGCCAGCAGTAGACCGGGCGGGAGCGACACCGGGGAGCTGTTTTTT
TRBJ2-2 | . | TRBD2 | TRBV30 | CAFKGLAGGPGELFF | TGTGCCTTCAAAGGACTAGCGGGAGGGCCCGGGGAGCTGTTTTTT
TRBJ1-1 | . | TRBD1 | TRBV29-1 | CSGDRASTEAFF | TGCAGCGGTGACAGGGCGAGCACTGAAGCTTTCTTT
TRBJ2-7 | . | TRBD1 | TRBV27 | CASSLWGTGSEQYF | TGTGCCAGCAGTTTATGGGGGACAGGGTCCGAGCAGTACTTC
TRBJ2-1 | . | . | TRBV29-1 | CSVERGNNEQFF | TGCAGCGTTGAAAGGGGGAACAATGAGCAGTTCTTC
TRBJ2-3 | . | TRBD2 | TRBV19 | CASSPGLAGSTDTQYF | TGTGCCAGTAGTCCGGGACTAGCGGGGAGCACAGATACGCAGTATTTT
TRBJ2-7 | . | . | TRBV6-6 | CASSYRESNEQYF | TGTGCCAGCAGTTATCGGGAATCCAACGAGCAGTACTTC
TRBJ2-2 | . | . | TRBV9 | CASSVELISNTGELFF | TGTGCCAGCAGCGTAGAACTAATCTCGAACACCGGGGAGCTGTTTTTT
TRBJ2-1 | . | TRBD2 | TRBV7-9 | CASSFSGSPQFF | TGTGCCAGCAGCTTTAGCGGGAGCCCGCAGTTCTTC
TRBJ2-7 | . | . | TRBV4-3 | CASSQDTQGGEQYF | TGCGCCAGCAGCCAAGATACTCAGGGGGGCGAGCAGTACTTC
TRBJ1-2 | . | . | TRBV11-2 | CASSLDYPGLGYGYTF | TGTGCCAGCAGCTTAGATTACCCAGGGCTGGGGTATGGCTACACCTTC
TRBJ2-1 | . | . | TRBV5-3 | CARSSQGPDEQFF | TGTGCCAGAAGCTCACAGGGTCCCGATGAGCAGTTCTTC
TRBJ2-1 | . | . | TRBV30 | CAWSRGGTKSYNEQFF | TGTGCCTGGAGCCGTGGTGGGACAAAGTCCTACAATGAGCAGTTCTTC
TRBJ2-3 | . | . | TRBV6-5 | CASRSSADTQYF | TGTGCCAGCAGGTCTTCAGCAGATACGCAGTATTTT
TRBJ2-7 | . | . | TRBV7-9 | CAISPGYSASYEQYF | TGTGCCATCTCACCCGGGTACTCTGCCTCCTACGAGCAGTACTTC
TRBJ2-7 | . | . | TRBV19 | CASSPSASGREQYF | TGTGCCAGTAGTCCGTCGGCCTCGGGTCGCGAGCAGTACTTC
TRBJ2-1 | . | . | TRBV5-6 | CASSSRTDRFYNEQFF | TGTGCCAGCAGCTCCAGGACAGATCGCTTCTACAATGAGCAGTTCTTC
TRBJ1-2 | . | TRBD1 | TRBV5-1 | CASSLGQGARYGYTF | TGCGCCAGCAGCTTGGGGCAGGGGGCGCGGTATGGCTACACCTTC
TRBJ2-2 | . | . | TRBV27 | CASSFGGSPNTGELFF | TGTGCCAGCAGTTTTGGTGGGAGCCCGAACACCGGGGAGCTGTTTTTT
TRBJ2-3 | . | TRBD2 | TRBV7-7 | CASSSAAGFTDTQYF | TGTGCCAGCAGCTCCGCAGCGGGATTCACAGATACGCAGTATTTT
TRBJ2-7 | few | . | TRBV7-8 | CASASRSYEQYF | TGTGCCAGCGCTTCTCGGTCCTACGAGCAGTACTTC
TRBJ2-5 | . | . | TRBV7-2 | CASSLEEGETQYF | TGTGCCAGCAGCTTAGAGGAGGGAGAGACCCAGTACTTC
TRBJ1-2 | . | . | TRBV19 | CASSQTANYGYTF | TGTGCCAGTAGCCAGACAGCTAACTATGGCTACACCTTC
TRBJ2-1 | once | . | TRBV15 | CATSRDQGGYNEQFF | TGTGCCACCAGCAGAGATCAAGGCGGATACAATGAGCAGTTCTTC
TRBJ1-1 | . | . | TRBV4-1 | CASSQDLGGAQNTEAFF | TGCGCCAGCAGCCAAGACCTCGGGGGGGCACAAAACACTGAAGCTTTCTTT
TRBJ2-7 | . | . | TRBV5-4 | CASSRQQLTYEQYF | TGTGCCAGCAGCCGTCAACAGCTAACCTACGAGCAGTACTTC
TRBJ1-2 | . | . | TRBV7-9 | CASSLGNGYTF | TGTGCCAGCAGCTTAGGTAATGGCTACACCTTC
TRBJ2-3 | few | . | TRBV5-1 | CASSLEEASTDTQYF | TGCGCCAGCAGCTTGGAGGAGGCTAGCACAGATACGCAGTATTTT
TRBJ2-7 | once | . | TRBV19 | CASSHSGLKDYEQYF | TGTGCCAGTAGTCACTCGGGACTGAAAGACTACGAGCAGTACTTC
TRBJ2-7 | . | . | TRBV11-3 | CASSLDSYEQYF | TGTGCCAGCAGCTTGGACAGTTACGAGCAGTACTTC
TRBJ2-7 | few | . | TRBV11-3 | CASSLGGDSYEQYF | TGTGCCAGCAGCTTAGGCGGAGATTCCTACGAGCAGTACTTC